The clone carrying this T cell receptor beta chain was recorded many times. The data belong to a study of Graves' ophthalmopathy and Graves' hyperthyroidism. Study-wide context: No treatment had been given when peripheral blood was collected at initial diagnosis.

Germline CDR1 SGHNT, CDR2 YENEEA. This CDR3 has 15 amino acids. With V trimmed by 5 bases and J by 0 bases, 4 bases remained unmatched. The TCR beta CDR3 regions underwent amplification from RNA transcripts. An opening RT-PCR round employed HTBI primers and preceded a second-round multiplex PCR. TCRdb re-derived calls from the multiplex PCR reads in MiXCR, one entry per CDR3 protein. Of about 400,000 distinct CDR3 sequences in the sample, roughly 15% were seen once. Researchers classed hyperthyroidism as stable given no ophthalmopathy within 18 months of follow-up. Pregnancy or lactation, uncontrolled infections and other autoimmune diseases were grounds for excluding patients.

The receptor's source is a woman aged 18-29 years with stable Graves' hyperthyroidism. V is TRBV11-3 and J is TRBJ1-2, with 9 bases fitting TRBD1. Sequencing was performed on peripheral blood. The CDR3 is CASSDTGGANYGYTF. CDR3 nucleotides: TGTGCCAGCAGCGATACAGGGGGCGCTAACTATGGCTACACCTTC.